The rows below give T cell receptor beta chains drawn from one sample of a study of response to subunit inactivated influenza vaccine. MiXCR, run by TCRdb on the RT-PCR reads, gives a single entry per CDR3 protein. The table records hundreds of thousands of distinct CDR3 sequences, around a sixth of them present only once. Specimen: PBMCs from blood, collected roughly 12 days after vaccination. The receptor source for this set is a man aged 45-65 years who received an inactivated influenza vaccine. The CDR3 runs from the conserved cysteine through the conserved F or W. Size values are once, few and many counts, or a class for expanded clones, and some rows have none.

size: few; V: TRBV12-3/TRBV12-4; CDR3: CASSLGWGPRANEQFF
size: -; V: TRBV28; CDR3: CASSDRTGLEKLFF
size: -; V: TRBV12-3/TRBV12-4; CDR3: CASSLRQGAAGELFF
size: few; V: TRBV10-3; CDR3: CAISVGQGFDNEQFF
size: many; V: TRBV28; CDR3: CASSTHFSGGAGETQYF
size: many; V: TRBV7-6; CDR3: CASSFGASPNNEQFF
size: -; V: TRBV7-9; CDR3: CASSLGNQYEQYF
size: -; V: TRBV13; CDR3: CASSPATGATKNIQYF
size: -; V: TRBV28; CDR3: CASSLSLAGGPKGDTQYF
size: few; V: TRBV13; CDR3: CASSSLGGEETQYF
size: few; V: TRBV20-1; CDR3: CSAPRQAGTNSPLHF
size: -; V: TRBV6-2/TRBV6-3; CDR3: CASSYKGRTSGRHEQFF
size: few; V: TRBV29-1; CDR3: CSAERTGGWTEAFF
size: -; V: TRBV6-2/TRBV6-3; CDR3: CASSRGDRAADTQYF